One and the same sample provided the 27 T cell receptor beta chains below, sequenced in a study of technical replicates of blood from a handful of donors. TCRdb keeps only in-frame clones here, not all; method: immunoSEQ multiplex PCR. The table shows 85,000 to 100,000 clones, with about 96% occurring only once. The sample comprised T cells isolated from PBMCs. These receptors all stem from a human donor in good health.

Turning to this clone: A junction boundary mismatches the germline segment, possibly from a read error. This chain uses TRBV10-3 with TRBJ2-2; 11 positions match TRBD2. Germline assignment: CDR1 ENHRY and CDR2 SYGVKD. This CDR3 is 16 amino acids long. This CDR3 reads CVIRMTSGKYVGELFF. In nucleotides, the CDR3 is TGTGTCATCAGAATGACTAGCGGGAAATATGTCGGGGAGCTGTTTTTT.

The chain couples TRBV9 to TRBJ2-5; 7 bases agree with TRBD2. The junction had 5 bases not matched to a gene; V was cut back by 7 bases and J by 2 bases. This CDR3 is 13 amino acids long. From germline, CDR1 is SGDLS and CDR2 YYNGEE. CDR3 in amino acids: CASAGLGQETQYF. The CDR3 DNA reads TGTGCCAGCGCAGGACTAGGTCAAGAGACCCAGTACTTC.

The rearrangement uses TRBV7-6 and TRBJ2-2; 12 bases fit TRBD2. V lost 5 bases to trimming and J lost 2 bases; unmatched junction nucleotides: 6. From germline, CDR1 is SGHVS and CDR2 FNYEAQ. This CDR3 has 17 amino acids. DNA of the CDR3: TGTGCCAGCAGCCAAAAACTAGCGGGGGGAAACACCGGGGAGCTGTTTTTT. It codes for CASSQKLAGGNTGELFF.

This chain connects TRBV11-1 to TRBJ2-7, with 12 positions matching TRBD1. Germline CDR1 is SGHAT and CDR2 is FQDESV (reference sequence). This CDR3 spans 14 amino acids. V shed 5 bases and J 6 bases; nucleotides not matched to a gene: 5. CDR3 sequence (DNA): TGTGCCAGCAGCATGGGGACAGGGGGCGTCGAGCAGTACTTC. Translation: CASSMGTGGVEQYF.

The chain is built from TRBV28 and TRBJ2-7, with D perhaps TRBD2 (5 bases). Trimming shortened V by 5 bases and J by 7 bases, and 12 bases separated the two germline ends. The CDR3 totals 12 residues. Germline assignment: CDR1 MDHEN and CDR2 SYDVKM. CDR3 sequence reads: CASSSTRREQYF. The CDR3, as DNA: TGTGCCAGCAGTAGTACACGGAGGGAGCAGTACTTC.

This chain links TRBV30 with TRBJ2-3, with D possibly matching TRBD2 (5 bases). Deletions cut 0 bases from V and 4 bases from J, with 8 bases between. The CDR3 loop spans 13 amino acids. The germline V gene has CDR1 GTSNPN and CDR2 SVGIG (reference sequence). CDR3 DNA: TGTGCCTGGAGTGTTGGCGGGCCAGATACGCAGTATTTT. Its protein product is CAWSVGGPDTQYF.

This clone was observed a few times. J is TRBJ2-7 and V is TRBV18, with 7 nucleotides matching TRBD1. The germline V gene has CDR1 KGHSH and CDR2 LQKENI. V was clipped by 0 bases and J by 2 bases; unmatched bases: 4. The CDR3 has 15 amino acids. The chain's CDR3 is CASSPPSQGAYEQYF. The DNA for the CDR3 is TGTGCCAGCTCACCACCCTCCCAGGGGGCCTACGAGCAGTACTTC. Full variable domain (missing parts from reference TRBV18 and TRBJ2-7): NAGVMQNPRHLVRRRGQEARLRCSPMKGHSHVYWYRQLPEEGLKFMVYLQKENIIDESGMPKERFSAEFPKEGPSILRIQQVVRGDSAAYFCASSPPSQGAYEQYFGPGTRLTVT.

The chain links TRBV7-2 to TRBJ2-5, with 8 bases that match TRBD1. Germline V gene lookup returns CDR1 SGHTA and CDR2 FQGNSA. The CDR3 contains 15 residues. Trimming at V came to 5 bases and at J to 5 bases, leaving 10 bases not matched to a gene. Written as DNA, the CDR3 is TGTGCCAGCAGCCCAGCCGGACAGGGATTTGAGACCCAGTACTTC. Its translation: CASSPAGQGFETQYF.

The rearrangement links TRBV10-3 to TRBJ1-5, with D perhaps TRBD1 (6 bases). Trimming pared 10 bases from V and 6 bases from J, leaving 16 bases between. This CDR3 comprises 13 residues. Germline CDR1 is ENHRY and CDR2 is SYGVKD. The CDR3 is CATIQGEGQPQHF. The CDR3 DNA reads TGTGCCACCATACAGGGTGAAGGTCAGCCCCAGCATTTT.

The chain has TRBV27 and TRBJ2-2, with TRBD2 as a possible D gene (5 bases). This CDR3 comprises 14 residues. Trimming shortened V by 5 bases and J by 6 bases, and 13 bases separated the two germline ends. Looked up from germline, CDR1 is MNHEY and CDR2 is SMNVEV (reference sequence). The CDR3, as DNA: TGTGCCAGCAGTCCGGACTGGGCGGCCGGGGAGCTGTTTTTT. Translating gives CASSPDWAAGELFF.

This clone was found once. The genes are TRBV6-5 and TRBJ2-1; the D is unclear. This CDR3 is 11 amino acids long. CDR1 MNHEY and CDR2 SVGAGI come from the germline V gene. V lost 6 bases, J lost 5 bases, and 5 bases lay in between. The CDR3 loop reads CASSQNNEQFF. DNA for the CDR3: TGTGCCAGCAGCCAAAACAATGAGCAGTTCTTC.

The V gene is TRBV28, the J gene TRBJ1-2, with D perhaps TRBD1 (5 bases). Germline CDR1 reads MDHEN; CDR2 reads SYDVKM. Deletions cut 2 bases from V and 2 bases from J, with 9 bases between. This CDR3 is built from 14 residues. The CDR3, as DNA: TGTGCCAGCAGTTTAGACAGACAAAACTATGGCTACACCTTC. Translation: CASSLDRQNYGYTF.

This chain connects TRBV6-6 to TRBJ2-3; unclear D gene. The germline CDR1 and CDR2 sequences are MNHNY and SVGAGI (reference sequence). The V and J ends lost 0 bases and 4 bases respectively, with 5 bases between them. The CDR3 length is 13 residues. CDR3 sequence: CASSYSPSDTQYF. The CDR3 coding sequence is TGTGCCAGCAGTTACTCCCCCTCAGATACGCAGTATTTT.

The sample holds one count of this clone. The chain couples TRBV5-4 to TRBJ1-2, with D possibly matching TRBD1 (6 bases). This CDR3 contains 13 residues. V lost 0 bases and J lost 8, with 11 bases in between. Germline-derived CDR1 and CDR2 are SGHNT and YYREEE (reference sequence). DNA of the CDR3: TGTGCCAGCAGCTTGGACAGGGCCGGCGGCTACACCTTC. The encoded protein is CASSLDRAGGYTF. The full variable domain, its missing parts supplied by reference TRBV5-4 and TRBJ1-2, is ETGVTQSPTHLIKTRGQQVTLRCSSQSGHNTVSWYQQALGQGPQFIFQYYREEENGRGNFPPRFSGLQFPNYSSELNVNALELDDSALYLCASSLDRAGGYTFGSGTRLTVV.

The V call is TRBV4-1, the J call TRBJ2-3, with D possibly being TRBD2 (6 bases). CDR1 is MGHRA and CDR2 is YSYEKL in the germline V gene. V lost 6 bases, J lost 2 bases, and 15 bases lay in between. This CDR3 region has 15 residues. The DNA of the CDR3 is TGCGCCAGCAGGTTCGGACTACTTAACACAGATACGCAGTATTTT. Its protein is CASRFGLLNTDTQYF.

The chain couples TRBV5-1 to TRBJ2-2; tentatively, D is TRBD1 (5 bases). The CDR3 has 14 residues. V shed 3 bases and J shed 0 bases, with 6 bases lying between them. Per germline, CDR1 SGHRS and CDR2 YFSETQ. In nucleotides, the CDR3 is TGCGCCAGCAGCTCAGGGACGAACACCGGGGAGCTGTTTTTT. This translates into CASSSGTNTGELFF.

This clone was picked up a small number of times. The CDR3 loop is CASNSYNQPQHF. The DNA of the CDR3 is TGTGCCAGCAACAGCTACAATCAGCCCCAGCATTTT. This chain joins TRBV2 and TRBJ1-5; no clear D. V was cut by 7 bases and J by 3 bases, with 7 bases left in between. The CDR3 has 12 amino acids. Germline assignment: CDR1 SNHLY and CDR2 FYNNEI.

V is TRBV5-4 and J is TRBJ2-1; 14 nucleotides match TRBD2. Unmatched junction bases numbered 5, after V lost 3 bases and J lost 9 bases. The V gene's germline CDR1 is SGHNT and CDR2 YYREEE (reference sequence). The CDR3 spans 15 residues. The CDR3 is CASSSGLAGVTEQFF. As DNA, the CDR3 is TGTGCCAGCAGCTCGGGACTAGCGGGAGTTACTGAGCAGTTCTTC.

CDR3 region: CATSRDREGWETQYF. CDR3 DNA: TGTGCCACCAGCAGAGATAGGGAGGGGTGGGAGACCCAGTACTTC. The chain uses TRBV15 and TRBJ2-5, with 7 bases that match TRBD2. CDR1 is LNHNV and CDR2 is YYDKDF in the germline V gene (reference sequence). CDR3 length: 15 residues. V was clipped by 0 bases and J by 5 bases; unmatched bases: 6. Full variable domain (remainder filled in from reference TRBV15 and TRBJ2-5): DAMVIQNPRYQVTQFGKPVTLSCSQTLNHNVMYWYQQKSSQAPKLLFHYYDKDFNNEADTPDNFQSRRPNTSFCFLDIRSPGLGDTAMYLCATSRDREGWETQYFGPGTRLLVL.

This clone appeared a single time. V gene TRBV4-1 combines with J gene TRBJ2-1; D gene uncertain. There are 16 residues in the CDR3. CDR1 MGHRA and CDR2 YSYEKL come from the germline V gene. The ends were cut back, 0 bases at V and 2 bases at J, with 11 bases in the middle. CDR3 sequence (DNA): TGCGCCAGCAGCCAAGAAGACGGGTTAACCTACAATGAGCAGTTCTTC. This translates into CASSQEDGLTYNEQFF.

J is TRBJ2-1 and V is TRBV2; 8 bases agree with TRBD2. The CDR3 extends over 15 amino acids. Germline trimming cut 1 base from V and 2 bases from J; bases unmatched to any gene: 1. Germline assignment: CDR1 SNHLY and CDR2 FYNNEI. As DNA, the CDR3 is TGTGCCAGCAGTGAAGTCGGGAGGGCCTACAATGAGCAGTTCTTC. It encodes CASSEVGRAYNEQFF.

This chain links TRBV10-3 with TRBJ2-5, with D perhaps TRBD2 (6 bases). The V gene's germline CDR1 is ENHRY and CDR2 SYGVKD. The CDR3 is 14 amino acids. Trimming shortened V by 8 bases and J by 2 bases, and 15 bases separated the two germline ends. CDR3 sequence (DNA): TGTGCCATCGCGGGGAGCGGAGTACAAGAGACCCAGTACTTC. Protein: CAIAGSGVQETQYF.

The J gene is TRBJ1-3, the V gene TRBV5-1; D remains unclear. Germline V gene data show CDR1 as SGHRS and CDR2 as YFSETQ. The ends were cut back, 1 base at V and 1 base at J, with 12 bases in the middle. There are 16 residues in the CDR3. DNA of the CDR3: TGCGCCAGCAGCTTGCAGTCACAGTTATCTGGAAACACCATATATTTT. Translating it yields CASSLQSQLSGNTIYF.

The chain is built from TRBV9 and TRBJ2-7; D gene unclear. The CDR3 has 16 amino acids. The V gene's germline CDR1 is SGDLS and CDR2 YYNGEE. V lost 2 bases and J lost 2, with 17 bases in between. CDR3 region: CASSVASATTTYEQYF. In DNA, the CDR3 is TGTGCCAGCAGCGTGGCCAGCGCGACCACCACCTACGAGCAGTACTTC.

The CDR3 here is CASSHGTDEKLFF. The DNA of the CDR3 is TGTGCCAGTAGCCATGGGACAGACGAAAAACTGTTTTTT. The chain couples TRBV19 to TRBJ1-4; 7 nucleotides agree with TRBD1. Germline CDR1 and CDR2: LNHDA and SQIVND (reference sequence). This CDR3 has 13 amino acids. V lost 6 bases, J lost 8 bases, and 6 bases stayed unmatched. The variable domain in full, completed from reference TRBV19 and TRBJ1-4, reads DGGITQSPKYLFRKEGQNVTLSCEQNLNHDAMYWYRQDPGQGLRLIYYSQIVNDFQKGDIAEGYSVSREKKESFPLTVTSAQKNPTAFYLCASSHGTDEKLFFGSGTQLSVL.

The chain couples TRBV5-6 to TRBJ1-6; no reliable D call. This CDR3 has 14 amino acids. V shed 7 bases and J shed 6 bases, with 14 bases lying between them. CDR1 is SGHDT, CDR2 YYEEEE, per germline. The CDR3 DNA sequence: TGTGCCAGCCAAAGACGGGGTGGTAATTCACCCCTCCACTTT. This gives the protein CASQRRGGNSPLHF.

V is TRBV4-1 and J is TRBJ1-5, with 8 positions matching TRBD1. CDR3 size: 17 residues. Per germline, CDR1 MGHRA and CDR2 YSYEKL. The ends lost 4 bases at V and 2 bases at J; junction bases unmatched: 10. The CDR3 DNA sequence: TGCGCCAGCAGCCTCAATATTCAGGGGGCTCGCAATCAGCCCCAGCATTTT. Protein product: CASSLNIQGARNQPQHF.